This T cell receptor (beta chain) came from a study of cytomegalovirus exposure and HLA in healthy donors. The study, taken as a whole, reports: In vitro data verified a few CMV-associated chains as specific for CMV antigens. Presence/absence analysis assumed near-uniform sequencing depth across donors.

This CDR3 spans 13 amino acids. V was shortened by 1 base and J by 7 bases, with 8 bases between the two germline ends. CDR1 and CDR2 (germline): LNHDA, SQIVND (reference sequence). On this clone: Its antigen remains unidentified.

The PCR employed 60 Vbeta primers together with 13 Jbeta primers. In the authors' methods: In a later analysis, tens of millions of unique TCR beta chains included roughly 11 million shared by two or more donors. Profiling relied on immunoSEQ multiplex PCR, and the TCRdb table lists in-frame clones only, not all of them. V, J and clone size derive from that table, while D and trimming were established from the DNA sequence. The sample yields roughly 120,000 clones, roughly 70% seen once. This sequence originates from a man between 40 and 49 years old in good health and CMV-seropositive. The chain joins TRBV19 to TRBJ1-5; no clear D. Source material: PBMCs. This CDR3 is CASSIVRAQPQHF. The DNA of the CDR3 is TGTGCCAGTAGTATAGTGAGGGCGCAGCCCCAGCATTTT.